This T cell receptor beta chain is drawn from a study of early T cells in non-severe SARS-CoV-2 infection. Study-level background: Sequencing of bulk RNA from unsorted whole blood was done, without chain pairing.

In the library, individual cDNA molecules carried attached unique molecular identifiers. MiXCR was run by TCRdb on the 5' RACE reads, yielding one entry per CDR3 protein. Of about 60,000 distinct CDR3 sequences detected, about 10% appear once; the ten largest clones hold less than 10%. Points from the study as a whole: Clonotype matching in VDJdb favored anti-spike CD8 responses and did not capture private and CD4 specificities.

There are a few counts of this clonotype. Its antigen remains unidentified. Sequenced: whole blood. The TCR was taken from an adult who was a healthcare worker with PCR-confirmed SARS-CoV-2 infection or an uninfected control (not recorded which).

CDR3 sequence (DNA): TGTGCCAGCTCACCACGGGATTCACCCCTCCACTTT. Amino acids: CASSPRDSPLHF. The rearrangement links TRBV18 to TRBJ1-6; D not certain. This CDR3 region has 12 residues. CDR1 KGHSH and CDR2 LQKENI come from the germline V gene. V lost 1 base, J lost 8 bases, and 3 bases lay in between.